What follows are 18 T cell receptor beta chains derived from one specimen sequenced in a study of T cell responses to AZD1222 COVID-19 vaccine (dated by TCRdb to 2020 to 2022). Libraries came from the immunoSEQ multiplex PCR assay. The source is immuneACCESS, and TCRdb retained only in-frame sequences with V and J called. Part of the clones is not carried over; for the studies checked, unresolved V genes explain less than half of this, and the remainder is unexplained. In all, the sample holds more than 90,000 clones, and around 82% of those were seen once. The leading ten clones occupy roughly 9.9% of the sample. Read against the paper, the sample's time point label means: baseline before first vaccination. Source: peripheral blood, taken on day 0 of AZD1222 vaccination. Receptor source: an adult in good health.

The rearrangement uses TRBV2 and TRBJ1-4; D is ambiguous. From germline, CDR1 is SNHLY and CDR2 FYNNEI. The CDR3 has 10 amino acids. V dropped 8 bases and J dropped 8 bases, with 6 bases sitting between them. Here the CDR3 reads CASLREKLFF. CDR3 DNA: TGTGCCAGCCTGAGGGAAAAACTGTTTTTT.

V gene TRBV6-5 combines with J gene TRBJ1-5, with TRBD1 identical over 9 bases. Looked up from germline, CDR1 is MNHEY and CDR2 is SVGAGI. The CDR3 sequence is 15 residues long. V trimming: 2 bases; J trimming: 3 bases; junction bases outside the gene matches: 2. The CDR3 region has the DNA TGTGCCAGCAGTTACGGGACAGGGCTCAATCAGCCCCAGCATTTT. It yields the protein CASSYGTGLNQPQHF.

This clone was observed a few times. This CDR3 reads CASSIGTPEAFF. CDR3 coding DNA: TGTGCCAGTAGTATCGGGACACCTGAAGCTTTCTTT. The rearrangement uses TRBV19 and TRBJ1-1; D is possibly TRBD1 (6 bases). The length of the CDR3 is 12 residues. V lost 3 bases to trimming and J lost 6 bases, with 8 bases between them. The germline V gene has CDR1 LNHDA and CDR2 SQIVND (reference sequence).

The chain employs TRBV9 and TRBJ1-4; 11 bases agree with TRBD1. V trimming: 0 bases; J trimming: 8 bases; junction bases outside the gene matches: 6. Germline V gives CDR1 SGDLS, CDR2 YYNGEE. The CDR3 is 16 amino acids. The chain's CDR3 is CASSVAGQGVWEKLFF. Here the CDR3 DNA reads TGTGCCAGCAGCGTAGCGGGACAGGGGGTTTGGGAAAAACTGTTTTTT.

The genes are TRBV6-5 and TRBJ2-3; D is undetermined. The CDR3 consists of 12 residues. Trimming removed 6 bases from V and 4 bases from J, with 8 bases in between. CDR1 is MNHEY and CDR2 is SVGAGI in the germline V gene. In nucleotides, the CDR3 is TGTGCCAGCAGGTTAGAAGCAGATACGCAGTATTTT. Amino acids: CASRLEADTQYF.

This CDR3 reads CASSQGVGSGNTIYF. CDR3 nucleotides: TGTGCCAGCAGCCAGGGGGTAGGATCTGGAAACACCATATATTTT. The chain carries TRBV2 and TRBJ1-3; 7 bases line up with TRBD1. The V gene's germline CDR1 is SNHLY and CDR2 FYNNEI. The CDR3 contains 15 residues. After removal of 6 bases from V and 1 base from J, the junction contained 6 bases not matched to a gene. The entire variable domain, with the rest obtained from reference TRBV2 and TRBJ1-3, is as follows: EPEVTQTPSHQVTQMGQEVILRCVPISNHLYFYWYRQILGQKVEFLVSFYNNEISEKSEIFDDQFSVERPDGSNFTLKIRSTKLEDSAMYFCASSQGVGSGNTIYFGEGSWLTVV.

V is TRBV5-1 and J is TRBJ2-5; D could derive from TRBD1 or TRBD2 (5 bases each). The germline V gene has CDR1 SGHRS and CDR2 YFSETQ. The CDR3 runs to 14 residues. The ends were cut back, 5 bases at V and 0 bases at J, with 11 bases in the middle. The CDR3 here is CASSPGTNQETQYF. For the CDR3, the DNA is TGCGCCAGCAGTCCAGGGACGAACCAAGAGACCCAGTACTTC.

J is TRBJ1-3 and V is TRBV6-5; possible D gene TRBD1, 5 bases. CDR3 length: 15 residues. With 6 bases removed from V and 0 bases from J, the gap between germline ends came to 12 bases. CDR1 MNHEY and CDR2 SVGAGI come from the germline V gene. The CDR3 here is CASSTGLNSGNTIYF. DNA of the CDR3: TGTGCCAGCAGCACGGGACTGAACTCTGGAAACACCATATATTTT.

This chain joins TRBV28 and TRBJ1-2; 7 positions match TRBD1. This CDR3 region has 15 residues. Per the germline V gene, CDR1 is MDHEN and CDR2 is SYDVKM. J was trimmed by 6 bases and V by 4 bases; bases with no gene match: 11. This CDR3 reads CASSSESGTANGYTF. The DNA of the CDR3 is TGTGCCAGCAGTTCAGAATCCGGGACAGCGAATGGCTACACCTTC.

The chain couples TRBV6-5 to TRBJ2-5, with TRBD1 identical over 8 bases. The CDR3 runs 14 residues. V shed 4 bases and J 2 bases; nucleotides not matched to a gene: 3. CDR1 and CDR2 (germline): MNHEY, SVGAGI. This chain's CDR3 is CASSSGQGQETQYF. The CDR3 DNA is TGTGCCAGCAGTTCCGGACAGGGACAAGAGACCCAGTACTTC.

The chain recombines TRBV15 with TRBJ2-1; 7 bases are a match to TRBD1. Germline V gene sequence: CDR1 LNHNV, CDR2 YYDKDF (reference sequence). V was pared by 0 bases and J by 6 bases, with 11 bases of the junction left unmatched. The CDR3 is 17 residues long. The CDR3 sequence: CATSRDQGRGMGNEQFF. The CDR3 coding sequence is TGTGCCACCAGCAGAGATCAAGGCAGGGGGATGGGCAATGAGCAGTTCTTC.

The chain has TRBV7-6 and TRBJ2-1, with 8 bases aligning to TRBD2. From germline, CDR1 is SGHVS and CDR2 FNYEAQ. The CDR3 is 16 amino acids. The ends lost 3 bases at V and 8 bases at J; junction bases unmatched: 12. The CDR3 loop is CASSFLAGGRTHEQFF. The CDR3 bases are TGTGCCAGCAGCTTCTTGGCCGGCGGGAGGACTCATGAGCAGTTCTTC.

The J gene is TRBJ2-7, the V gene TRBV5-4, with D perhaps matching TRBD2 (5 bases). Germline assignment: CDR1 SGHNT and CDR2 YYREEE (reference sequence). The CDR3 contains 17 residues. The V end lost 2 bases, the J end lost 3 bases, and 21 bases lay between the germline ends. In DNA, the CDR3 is TGTGCCAGCAGCTTCGGGATGGGCAGCCCGAGCGTCTACGAGCAGTACTTC. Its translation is CASSFGMGSPSVYEQYF. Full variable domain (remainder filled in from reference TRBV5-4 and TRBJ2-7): ETGVTQSPTHLIKTRGQQVTLRCSSQSGHNTVSWYQQALGQGPQFIFQYYREEENGRGNFPPRFSGLQFPNYSSELNVNALELDDSALYLCASSFGMGSPSVYEQYFGPGTRLTVT.

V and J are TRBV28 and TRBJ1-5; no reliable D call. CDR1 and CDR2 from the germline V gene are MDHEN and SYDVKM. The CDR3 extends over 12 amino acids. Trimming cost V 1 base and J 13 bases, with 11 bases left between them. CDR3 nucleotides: TGTGCCAGCAGTTTATTCGGGCAGACACAGCATTTT. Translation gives CASSLFGQTQHF.

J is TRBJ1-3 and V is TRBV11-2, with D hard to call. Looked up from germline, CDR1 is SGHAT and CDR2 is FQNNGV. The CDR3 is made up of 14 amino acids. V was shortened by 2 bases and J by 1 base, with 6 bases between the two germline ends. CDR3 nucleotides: TGTGCCAGCAGCTTATCCGATTCTGGAAACACCATATATTTT. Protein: CASSLSDSGNTIYF.

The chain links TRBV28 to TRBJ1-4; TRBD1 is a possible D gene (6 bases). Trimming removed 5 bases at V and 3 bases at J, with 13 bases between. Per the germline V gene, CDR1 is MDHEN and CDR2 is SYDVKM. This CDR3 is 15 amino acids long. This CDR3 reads CASSNSGVSNEKLFF. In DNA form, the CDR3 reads TGTGCCAGCAGTAACTCAGGGGTGTCTAATGAAAAACTGTTTTTT.

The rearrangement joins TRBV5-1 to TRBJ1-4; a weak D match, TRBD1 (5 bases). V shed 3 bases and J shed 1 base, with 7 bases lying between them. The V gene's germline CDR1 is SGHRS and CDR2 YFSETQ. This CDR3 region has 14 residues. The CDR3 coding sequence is TGCGCCAGCAGCTCAGGGCTAACTAATGAAAAACTGTTTTTT. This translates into CASSSGLTNEKLFF.

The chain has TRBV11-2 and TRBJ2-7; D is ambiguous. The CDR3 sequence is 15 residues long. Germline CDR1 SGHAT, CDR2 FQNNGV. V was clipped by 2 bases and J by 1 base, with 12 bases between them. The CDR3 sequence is CASSLSQVLSYEQYF. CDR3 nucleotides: TGTGCCAGCAGCTTAAGCCAGGTCCTTTCCTACGAGCAGTACTTC.